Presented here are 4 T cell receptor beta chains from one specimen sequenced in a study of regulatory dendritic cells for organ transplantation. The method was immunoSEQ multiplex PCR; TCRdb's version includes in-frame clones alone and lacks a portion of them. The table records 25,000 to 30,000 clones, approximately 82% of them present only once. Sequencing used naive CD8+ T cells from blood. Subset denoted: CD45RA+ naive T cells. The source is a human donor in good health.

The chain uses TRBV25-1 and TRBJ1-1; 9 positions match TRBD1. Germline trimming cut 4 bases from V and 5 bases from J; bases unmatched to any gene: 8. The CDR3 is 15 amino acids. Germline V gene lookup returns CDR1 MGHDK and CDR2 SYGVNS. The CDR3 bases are TGTGCCAGCAGTGGCAAGGACAGGGGATGGACTGAAGCTTTCTTT. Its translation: CASSGKDRGWTEAFF. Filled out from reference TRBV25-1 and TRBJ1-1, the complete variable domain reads EADIYQTPRYLVIGTGKKITLECSQTMGHDKMYWYQQDPGMELHLIHYSYGVNSTEKGDLSSESTVSRIRTEHFPLTLESARPSHTSQYLCASSGKDRGWTEAFFGQGTRLTVV.

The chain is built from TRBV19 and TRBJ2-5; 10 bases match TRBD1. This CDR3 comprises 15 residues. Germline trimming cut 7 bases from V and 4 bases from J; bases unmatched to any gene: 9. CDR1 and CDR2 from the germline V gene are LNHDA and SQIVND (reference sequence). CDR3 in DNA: TGTGCCAGTACGGACGGACAGGGGGTAAGAGAGACCCAGTACTTC. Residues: CASTDGQGVRETQYF.

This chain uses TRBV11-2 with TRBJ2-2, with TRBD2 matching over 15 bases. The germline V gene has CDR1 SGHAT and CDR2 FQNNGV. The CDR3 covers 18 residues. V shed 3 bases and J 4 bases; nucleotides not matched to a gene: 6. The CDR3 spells CASSLGTSGGSSTGELFF. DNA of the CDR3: TGTGCCAGCAGCTTGGGGACTAGCGGGGGGTCGTCCACCGGGGAGCTGTTTTTT.

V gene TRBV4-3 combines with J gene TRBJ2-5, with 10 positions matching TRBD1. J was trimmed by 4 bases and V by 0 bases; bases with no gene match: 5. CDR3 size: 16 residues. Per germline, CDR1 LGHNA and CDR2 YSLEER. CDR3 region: CASSQDGQGVLETQYF. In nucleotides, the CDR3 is TGCGCCAGCAGCCAAGATGGACAGGGGGTTCTAGAGACCCAGTACTTC.